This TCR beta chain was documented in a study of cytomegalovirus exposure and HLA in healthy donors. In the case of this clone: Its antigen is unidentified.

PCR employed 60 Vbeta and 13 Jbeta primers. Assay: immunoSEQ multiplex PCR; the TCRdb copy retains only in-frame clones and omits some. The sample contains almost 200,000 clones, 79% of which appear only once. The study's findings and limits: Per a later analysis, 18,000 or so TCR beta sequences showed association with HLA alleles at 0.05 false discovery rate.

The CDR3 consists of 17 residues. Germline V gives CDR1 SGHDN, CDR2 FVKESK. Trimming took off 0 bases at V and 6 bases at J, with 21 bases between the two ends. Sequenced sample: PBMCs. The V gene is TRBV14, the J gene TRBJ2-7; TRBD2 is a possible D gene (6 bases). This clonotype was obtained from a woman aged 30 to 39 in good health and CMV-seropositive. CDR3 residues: CASSQDRGTHKSGEQYF. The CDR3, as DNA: TGTGCCAGCAGCCAAGATCGCGGGACTCACAAATCAGGCGAGCAGTACTTC.